A single sample gave rise to the 17 T cell receptor beta chains below, sequenced in a study of chemoradiotherapy in HPV16-positive cancers. Assay: immunoSEQ multiplex PCR; the TCRdb copy retains only in-frame clones and omits some. The table shows tens of thousands of clones, with about 86% occurring only once. The sequences come from blood, collected from a patient who underwent chemoradiotherapy. These receptors came from a human donor with HPV-associated anogenital cancer.

The V call is TRBV9, the J call TRBJ2-5; the D gene could be TRBD1 or TRBD2 (6 bases each). V was cut by 3 bases and J by 5 bases, with 11 bases left in between. Germline V gene data show CDR1 as SGDLS and CDR2 as YYNGEE. There are 13 residues in the CDR3. The CDR3 bases are TGTGCCAGCAGCGAGGGGGGCCAGGAGACCCAGTACTTC. Translating it yields CASSEGGQETQYF.

V usage is TRBV7-2 and J usage is TRBJ2-7; D possibly matches TRBD1 or TRBD2 (7 bases each). This CDR3 is 13 amino acids long. CDR1 and CDR2 from the germline V gene are SGHTA and FQGNSA. The ends were cut back, 4 bases at V and 5 bases at J, with 12 bases in the middle. CDR3 region: CASSWAGGDEQYF. In DNA form, the CDR3 reads TGTGCCAGCAGCTGGGCAGGGGGGGACGAGCAGTACTTC.

This chain connects TRBV7-2 to TRBJ2-7, with D uncertain. The CDR3 contains 15 residues. The ends were cut back, 1 base at V and 0 bases at J, with 10 bases in the middle. Germline CDR1 SGHTA, CDR2 FQGNSA. The CDR3 DNA sequence: TGTGCCAGCAGCTTAGGTTCCCACAGCTCCTACGAGCAGTACTTC. As protein: CASSLGSHSSYEQYF.

V usage is TRBV5-4 and J usage is TRBJ1-2, with a weak D call TRBD1 (5 bases). Trimming stripped 0 bases from V and 3 bases from J, with 9 bases between. Germline loops: CDR1 SGHNT, CDR2 YYREEE (reference sequence). The CDR3 length is 14 residues. The CDR3 DNA reads TGTGCCAGCAGCTTGGTTAGCAGGGACTATGGCTACACCTTC. This encodes CASSLVSRDYGYTF.

The J gene is TRBJ1-1, the V gene TRBV4-2; D is unclear. The V end lost 4 bases, the J end lost 7 bases, and 16 bases lay between the germline ends. The CDR3 length is 14 residues. Germline CDR1 is LGHNA and CDR2 is YNFKEQ. Here the CDR3 reads CASSLGPGNHEAFF. The CDR3 DNA follows: TGTGCCAGCAGCCTCGGACCCGGGAACCATGAAGCTTTCTTT.

The genes are TRBV15 and TRBJ1-3; D gene unclear. Germline V gene lookup returns CDR1 LNHNV and CDR2 YYDKDF (reference sequence). Trimming removed 3 bases at V and 6 bases at J, with 6 bases between. The CDR3 length is 12 residues. Here the CDR3 reads CATSRDENTIYF. CDR3 nucleotide sequence: TGTGCCACCAGCAGGGATGAAAACACCATATATTTT.

The J gene is TRBJ1-6, the V gene TRBV11-3, with D hard to call. Germline V gene lookup returns CDR1 SGHNT and CDR2 YENEEA. Trimming pared 0 bases from V and 10 bases from J, leaving 7 bases between. This CDR3 is built from 13 residues. The CDR3 DNA reads as TGTGCCAGCAGCTTAGATCCGGGCTCACCCCTCCACTTT. Translation: CASSLDPGSPLHF. Using reference TRBV11-3 and TRBJ1-6 for the parts outside the CDR3, the full variable domain is EAGVVQSPRYKIIEKKQPVAFWCNPISGHNTLYWYLQNLGQGPELLIRYENEEAVDDSQLPKDRFSAERLKGVDSTLKIQPAELGDSAVYLCASSLDPGSPLHFGNGTRLTVT.

This chain connects TRBV5-5 to TRBJ2-7, with 8 bases aligning to TRBD1. CDR3 length: 14 residues. The V and J ends lost 7 bases and 2 bases, in that order; junction bases with no gene match: 8. CDR1 and CDR2 from the germline V gene are SGHKS and YYEKEE (reference sequence). CDR3: CASHGGTGAYEQYF. The CDR3 coding sequence is TGTGCCAGCCATGGGGGGACAGGAGCCTACGAGCAGTACTTC.

This chain connects TRBV4-2 to TRBJ1-4, with 8 bases identical to TRBD1. The CDR3 has 15 amino acids. Germline assignment: CDR1 LGHNA and CDR2 YNFKEQ. The V segment lost 2 bases and the J segment 5 bases; nucleotides outside the gene matches: 4. The CDR3 DNA sequence: TGTGCCAGCAGCCAACCGACAGGGGAGAATGAAAAACTGTTTTTT. As protein: CASSQPTGENEKLFF.

V and J are TRBV6-5 and TRBJ2-7; D ambiguous. Trimming stripped 0 bases from V and 1 base from J, with 7 bases between. The CDR3 length is 14 residues. Germline values: CDR1 MNHEY, CDR2 SVGAGI. CDR3 nucleotide sequence: TGTGCCAGCAGTTACTCACGGCGGTCCTACGAGCAGTACTTC. Encoded protein: CASSYSRRSYEQYF.

This clone was detected once. The CDR3 loop reads CASSLAQQVNQPQHF. CDR3 bases: TGTGCCAGCAGCTTAGCGCAACAGGTGAATCAGCCCCAGCATTTT. The J gene is TRBJ1-5, the V gene TRBV7-2, with D perhaps matching TRBD1 (5 bases). Trimming took off 0 bases at V and 4 bases at J, with 10 bases between the two ends. This CDR3 comprises 15 residues. Germline loops: CDR1 SGHTA, CDR2 FQGNSA.

J is TRBJ1-5 and V is TRBV28; D possibly corresponds to TRBD1 (5 bases). The CDR3 covers 13 residues. Deletions cut 6 bases from V and 6 bases from J, with 12 bases between. CDR1 is MDHEN, CDR2 SYDVKM, per germline. In nucleotides, the CDR3 is TGTGCCAGCAGGGTAGGGGTTAGTCAGCCCCAGCATTTT. Translation gives CASRVGVSQPQHF.

The chain has TRBV5-1 and TRBJ1-6; 9 bases are a match to TRBD1. Germline CDR1 SGHRS, CDR2 YFSETQ. This CDR3 is built from 15 residues. J gave up 10 bases and V 5 bases, and 10 bases lay outside the gene matches. The CDR3 here is CASRQAGTGISPLHF. The CDR3 coding sequence is TGCGCCAGCAGGCAGGCCGGGACAGGGATATCACCCCTCCACTTT.

J is TRBJ2-2 and V is TRBV4-2; no firm D call. Germline V gene lookup returns CDR1 LGHNA and CDR2 YNFKEQ. Deletions cut 8 bases from V and 1 base from J, with 11 bases between. The CDR3 covers 14 residues. CDR3 protein: CASGRVENTGELFF. CDR3 coding DNA: TGTGCCAGCGGTCGCGTAGAGAACACCGGGGAGCTGTTTTTT.

The chain has TRBV5-8 and TRBJ1-5; unclear D gene. V lost 0 bases and J 2 bases, leaving 6 bases between the germline ends. Germline values: CDR1 SGHTS, CDR2 YDEGEE. The CDR3 loop spans 14 amino acids. CDR3 sequence (DNA): TGTGCCAGCAGCTTGGGTACAGGCAATCAGCCCCAGCATTTT. Encoded protein: CASSLGTGNQPQHF.

The J gene is TRBJ1-1, the V gene TRBV11-1, with a possible D match to TRBD1 (6 bases). Trimming removed 1 base at V and 8 bases at J, with 11 bases between. The germline V gene encodes CDR1 SGHAT and CDR2 FQDESV (reference sequence). The CDR3 runs 13 residues. CDR3 bases: TGTGCCAGCAGCTTAGGGGCAGGGGAGGAAGCTTTCTTT. It translates to CASSLGAGEEAFF.

The chain recombines TRBV4-3 with TRBJ2-1; maybe TRBD1 (5 bases). CDR1 is LGHNA and CDR2 is YSLEER in the germline V gene. The CDR3 consists of 14 residues. V was clipped by 4 bases and J by 4 bases, with 11 bases between them. The CDR3: CASSRQGPYNEQFF. The CDR3 bases are TGCGCCAGCAGCCGGCAGGGCCCATACAATGAGCAGTTCTTC.